Shown below are 27 T cell receptor beta chains from a single sample sequenced in a study of T-cell reconstitution after alpha-beta-depleted transplantation in children. Unique molecular identifiers were used in preparing the TCRbeta library. One entry per CDR3 protein results from TCRdb running MiXCR on the PCR reads. The repertoire holds 250,000 to 400,000 distinct CDR3 sequences, with approximately 23% as singletons. The sample in question was PBMCs, mostly from graft donor cells, obtained 180 days after TCRalphabeta/CD19-depleted stem cell transplant. These TCRs come from a male patient younger than 18 who had a stem cell transplant for acute lymphoblastic leukemia, so the T cells may come from the graft donor.

The chain combines TRBV7-6 with TRBJ1-1; D unclear. The ends were cut back, 2 bases at V and 2 bases at J, with 12 bases in the middle. The CDR3 extends over 15 amino acids. Germline CDR1 and CDR2: SGHVS and FNYEAQ. CDR3 bases: TGTGCCAGCAGCTTAATGAGGGAACCAAACACTGAAGCTTTCTTT. Its translation: CASSLMREPNTEAFF.

This clonotype was seen a few times. The chain combines TRBV13 with TRBJ1-2; D gene ambiguous. The CDR3 sequence is 15 residues long. CDR1 and CDR2 from the germline V gene are PRHDT and FYEKMQ (reference sequence). V shed 1 base and J shed 2 bases, with 11 bases lying between them. The CDR3 spells CASSLAVGLNYGYTF. The CDR3 region has the DNA TGTGCCAGCAGCTTAGCGGTCGGGCTCAACTATGGCTACACCTTC.

The chain uses TRBV5-6 and TRBJ2-1; a possible D gene is TRBD2 (6 bases). V lost 1 base, J lost 7 bases, and 12 bases lay in between. The CDR3 is 14 residues long. In germline, CDR1 is SGHDT, CDR2 YYEEEE. CDR3 residues: CASSLTGEGNEQFF. The CDR3 bases are TGTGCCAGCAGCTTGACGGGAGAAGGGAATGAGCAGTTCTTC.

This clonotype was detected only a few times. The CDR3 protein is CAISERGGINEQYF. The CDR3 bases are TGTGCCATCAGTGAGAGAGGAGGGATCAACGAGCAGTACTTC. The rearrangement links TRBV10-3 to TRBJ2-7; a possible D gene is TRBD2 (6 bases). Trimming stripped 2 bases from V and 5 bases from J, with 13 bases between. CDR3 length: 14 amino acids. Germline V gives CDR1 ENHRY, CDR2 SYGVKD.

This chain uses TRBV7-3 with TRBJ2-1, with TRBD2 matching over 8 bases. This CDR3 is 18 amino acids long. Germline V gene sequence: CDR1 SGHTA, CDR2 FQGTGA. V was clipped by 5 bases and J by 7 bases; unmatched bases: 19. The CDR3 here is CASSPDRASGSLINEQFF. CDR3 coding DNA: TGTGCCAGCAGCCCCGACCGGGCGAGCGGGAGCCTTATTAATGAGCAGTTCTTC. Based on the CDR3 plus reference TRBV7-3 and TRBJ2-1, the full variable domain is GAGVSQTPSNKVTEKGKYVELRCDPISGHTALYWYRQSLGQGPEFLIYFQGTGAADDSGLPNDRFFAVRPEGSVSTLKIQRTERGDSAVYLCASSPDRASGSLINEQFFGPGTRLTVL.

This chain links TRBV6-5 with TRBJ2-1; the match to TRBD1 covers 8 bases. The J segment lost 5 bases and the V segment lost 4 bases, leaving 7 bases of the junction unmatched. CDR1 is MNHEY, CDR2 SVGAGI, per germline. The CDR3 totals 15 residues. CDR3 DNA: TGTGCCAGCAGTTTTGCCGGGACAGGCCACAATGAGCAGTTCTTC. Amino acids: CASSFAGTGHNEQFF.

The chain links TRBV20-1 to TRBJ2-1; D might be TRBD1 (5 bases). Germline V lookup: CDR1 DFQATT, CDR2 SNEGSKA (reference sequence). The V end lost 0 bases, the J end lost 2 bases, and 11 bases lay between the germline ends. The CDR3 spans 15 residues. CDR3 in amino acids: CSARDFRATYNEQFF. In DNA, the CDR3 is TGCAGTGCTAGAGATTTCAGGGCGACCTACAATGAGCAGTTCTTC.

This clonotype has only one observation. The chain joins TRBV14 to TRBJ2-7; 10 bases map to TRBD1. From germline, CDR1 is SGHDN and CDR2 FVKESK. This CDR3 spans 16 amino acids. J was trimmed by 0 bases and V by 5 bases; bases with no gene match: 7. The chain's CDR3 is CASSDRDRGYSYEQYF. The CDR3 region has the DNA TGTGCCAGCAGCGACCGGGACAGGGGTTACTCCTACGAGCAGTACTTC.

This clonotype was counted a few times. The chain carries TRBV12-3 or TRBV12-4 and TRBJ1-2; D is unclear. V shed 5 bases and J shed 0 bases, with 7 bases lying between them. This CDR3 contains 13 residues. This CDR3 reads CASSLRANYGYTF. The CDR3 bases are TGTGCCAGCAGTCTGCGGGCTAACTATGGCTACACCTTC.

This clonotype has a count of ten or more. CDR3 coding DNA: TGTGCCAGCAGCCACCGTATCTCTGGAAACACCATATATTTT. Its translation: CASSHRISGNTIYF. The genes are TRBV7-8 and TRBJ1-3; no definite D call. This CDR3 has 14 residues. Germline assignment: CDR1 SGHVS and CDR2 FQNEAQ. The V end was cut by 5 bases, the J end by 0 bases, with 8 bases between.

This chain connects TRBV29-1 to TRBJ2-7, with TRBD1 matching 9 bases. J gave up 2 bases and V 6 bases, and 2 bases lay outside the gene matches. The CDR3 sequence is 12 residues long. The V gene's germline CDR1 is SQVTM and CDR2 ANQGSEA. CDR3 bases: TGCAGCGTAGGGACAGGGACCTACGAGCAGTACTTC. This codes for CSVGTGTYEQYF.

The chain employs TRBV12-3 or TRBV12-4 and TRBJ2-7, with D perhaps matching TRBD2 (6 bases). The CDR3 loop spans 14 amino acids. Trimming shortened V by 7 bases and J by 3 bases, and 16 bases separated the two germline ends. This CDR3 reads CASTVWGGVYEQYF. The CDR3 nucleotides read TGTGCCAGCACCGTTTGGGGAGGAGTCTACGAGCAGTACTTC.

The chain carries TRBV28 and TRBJ2-4; either TRBD1 or TRBD2 may fit D (5 bases each). The CDR3 is 15 amino acids. The ends were cut back, 7 bases at V and 7 bases at J, with 20 bases in the middle. The germline gives CDR1 MDHEN, CDR2 SYDVKM. CDR3 bases: TGTGCCAGCATCGCAGGGACGGTATTTACGAACATTCAGTACTTC. The encoded protein is CASIAGTVFTNIQYF.

This clonotype was seen a handful of times. The chain recombines TRBV2 with TRBJ2-2; no definite D call. The CDR3 contains 13 residues. Germline CDR1 SNHLY, CDR2 FYNNEI. Trimming took 8 bases from V and 4 from J, leaving 11 bases between them. The CDR3 region has the DNA TGTGCCAGCTTTGGAGAATCCACCGGGGAGCTGTTTTTT. Its translation: CASFGESTGELFF.

This chain links TRBV5-5 with TRBJ2-5; TRBD1 might be the D (6 bases). V was pared by 1 base and J by 4 bases, with 14 bases between. The CDR3 is made up of 15 amino acids. The germline gives CDR1 SGHKS, CDR2 YYEKEE (reference sequence). As DNA, the CDR3 is TGTGCCAGCAGCTTGCATAATGGGGACACAGAGACCCAGTACTTC. Translation gives CASSLHNGDTETQYF.

A few counts support this clonotype. The chain employs TRBV7-9 and TRBJ1-1, with D maybe TRBD1 (6 bases). This CDR3 region has 15 residues. Germline CDR1 is SEHNR and CDR2 is FQNEAQ (reference sequence). V dropped 2 bases and J dropped 5 bases, with 15 bases sitting between them. The DNA for the CDR3 is TGTGCCAGCAGCTTATACGCCGGGGGGACAACTGAAGCTTTCTTT. Encoded protein: CASSLYAGGTTEAFF.

The chain uses TRBV9 and TRBJ1-2; D is ambiguous. The CDR3 is made up of 13 amino acids. V lost 0 bases, J lost 7 bases, and 10 bases lay in between. Germline V gene data show CDR1 as SGDLS and CDR2 as YYNGEE. This chain's CDR3 is CASSVGVVRGYTF. The DNA for the CDR3 is TGTGCCAGCAGCGTAGGTGTGGTTCGTGGCTACACCTTC.

The V gene is TRBV7-6, the J gene TRBJ2-6; D may be TRBD1 (6 bases). Trimming stripped 4 bases from V and 2 bases from J, with 9 bases between. This CDR3 has 15 amino acids. The germline V gene has CDR1 SGHVS and CDR2 FNYEAQ. The CDR3 coding sequence is TGTGCCAGCAGCTCAGGGGCCCCTGGGGCCAACGTCCTGACTTTC. Amino acid sequence: CASSSGAPGANVLTF.

The V and J genes are TRBV15 and TRBJ2-1; D remains unclear. Germline V lookup: CDR1 LNHNV, CDR2 YYDKDF (reference sequence). V lost 1 base and J lost 9, with 4 bases in between. This CDR3 is 11 amino acids long. In DNA, the CDR3 is TGTGCCACCAGCAGAGGAGGTGAGCAGTTCTTC. The encoded protein is CATSRGGEQFF.

The CDR3 sequence is CASTPMGAGGGYTQYF. CDR3 bases: TGTGCCAGCACCCCGATGGGGGCGGGAGGAGGTTATACGCAGTATTTT. This chain uses TRBV2 with TRBJ2-3; TRBD2 matches at 8 bases. After removal of 7 bases from V and 7 bases from J, the junction contained 16 bases not matched to a gene. This CDR3 is built from 16 residues. The germline gives CDR1 SNHLY, CDR2 FYNNEI.

This chain uses TRBV7-9 with TRBJ2-2, with D unresolved. From germline, CDR1 is SEHNR and CDR2 FQNEAQ (reference sequence). V was clipped by 2 bases and J by 0 bases, with 7 bases between them. This CDR3 has 15 residues. The CDR3 here is CASSLPLPNTGELFF. The CDR3, as DNA: TGTGCCAGCAGCTTACCACTACCGAACACCGGGGAGCTGTTTTTT.

The chain employs TRBV9 and TRBJ1-5; D gene unclear. CDR3 size: 17 residues. Germline V CDR1 and CDR2: SGDLS, YYNGEE. The V end was cut by 6 bases, the J end by 2 bases, with 21 bases between. For the CDR3, the DNA is TGTGCCAGCACGACCCTGGGGAGGCGAAAGGGCAATCAGCCCCAGCATTTT. Translation gives CASTTLGRRKGNQPQHF. The full variable domain, its missing parts supplied by reference TRBV9 and TRBJ1-5, is DSGVTQTPKHLITATGQRVTLRCSPRSGDLSVYWYQQSLDQGLQFLIQYYNGEERAKGNILERFSAQQFPDLHSELNLSSLELGDSALYFCASTTLGRRKGNQPQHFGDGTRLSIL.

This clonotype was picked up many times. The genes are TRBV5-1 and TRBJ2-2; 7 bases align to TRBD2. The CDR3 extends over 14 amino acids. V was clipped by 7 bases and J by 1 base; unmatched bases: 4. Germline V CDR1 and CDR2: SGHRS, YFSETQ. CDR3 in DNA: TGCGCCAGCCGGCCTAGCGGGAACACCGGGGAGCTGTTTTTT. Translation gives CASRPSGNTGELFF. Looking up the rest from reference TRBV5-1 and TRBJ2-2 gives the full variable domain: KAGVTQTPRYLIKTRGQQVTLSCSPISGHRSVSWYQQTPGQGLQFLFEYFSETQRNKGNFPGRFSGRQFSNSRSEMNVSTLELGDSALYLCASRPSGNTGELFFGEGSRLTVL.

J is TRBJ2-2 and V is TRBV11-1; D is unclear. Germline V gene sequence: CDR1 SGHAT, CDR2 FQDESV (reference sequence). Trimming took off 3 bases at V and 6 bases at J, with 11 bases between the two ends. CDR3 length equals 14 residues. The CDR3 DNA reads as TGTGCCAGCAGCTTCAAAAGGTCCGCCGGGGAGCTGTTTTTT. It encodes CASSFKRSAGELFF.

The chain is built from TRBV20-1 and TRBJ2-3; no clear D. The CDR3 has 13 amino acids. The V gene lost 3 bases and the J gene lost 6 bases, with 13 bases spanning the gap. Germline V gene sequence: CDR1 DFQATT, CDR2 SNEGSKA (reference sequence). CDR3 protein: CSASRFARDTQYF. The CDR3 DNA reads TGCAGTGCTAGCAGGTTCGCCCGGGATACGCAGTATTTT.

This clonotype was seen only a few times. J is TRBJ1-2 and V is TRBV6-5, with D perhaps matching TRBD1 (6 bases). The CDR3 is 15 amino acids. V gave up 0 bases and J gave up 6 bases, with 14 bases separating them. In germline, CDR1 is MNHEY, CDR2 SVGAGI. DNA for the CDR3: TGTGCCAGCAGTTACTCACCTCTGGCAGGGGATGGCTACACCTTC. This translates into CASSYSPLAGDGYTF.

This clonotype was picked up a small number of times. CDR3 protein: CASGGQGETQYF. The CDR3 nucleotides are TGTGCCAGCGGGGGACAGGGTGAGACCCAGTACTTC. This rearrangement joins TRBV2 to TRBJ2-5, with 9 nucleotides matching TRBD1. V dropped 8 bases and J dropped 5; count of bases not matched to a gene: 3. The V gene's germline CDR1 is SNHLY and CDR2 FYNNEI. The CDR3 is 12 amino acids.